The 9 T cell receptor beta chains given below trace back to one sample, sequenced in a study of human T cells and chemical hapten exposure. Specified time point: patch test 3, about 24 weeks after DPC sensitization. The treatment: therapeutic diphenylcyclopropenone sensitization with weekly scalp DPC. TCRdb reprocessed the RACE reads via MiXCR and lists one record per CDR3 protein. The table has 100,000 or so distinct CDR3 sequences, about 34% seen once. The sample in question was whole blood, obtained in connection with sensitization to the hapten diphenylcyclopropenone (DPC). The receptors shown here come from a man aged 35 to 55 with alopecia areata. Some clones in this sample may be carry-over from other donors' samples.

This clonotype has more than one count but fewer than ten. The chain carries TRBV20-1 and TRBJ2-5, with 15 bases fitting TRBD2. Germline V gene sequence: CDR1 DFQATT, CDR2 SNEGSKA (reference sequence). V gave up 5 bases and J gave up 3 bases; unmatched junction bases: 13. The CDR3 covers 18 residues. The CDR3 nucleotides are TGCAGTGCTTACCCCGGACTAGCGGGAGGGCCAAGCAAAGAGACCCAGTACTTC. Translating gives CSAYPGLAGGPSKETQYF.

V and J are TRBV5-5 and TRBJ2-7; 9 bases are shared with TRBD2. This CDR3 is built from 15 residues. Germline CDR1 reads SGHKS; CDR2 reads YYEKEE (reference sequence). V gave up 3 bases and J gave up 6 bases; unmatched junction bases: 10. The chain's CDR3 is CASSWVVSGRIEQYV. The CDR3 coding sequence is TGTGCCAGCAGCTGGGTAGTCAGCGGGAGGATCGAGCAGTACGTC.

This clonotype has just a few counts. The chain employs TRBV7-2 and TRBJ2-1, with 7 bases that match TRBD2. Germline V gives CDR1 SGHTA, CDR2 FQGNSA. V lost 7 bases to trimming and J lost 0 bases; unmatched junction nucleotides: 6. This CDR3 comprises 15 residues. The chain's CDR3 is CASTESGISYNEQFF. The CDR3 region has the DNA TGTGCCAGCACCGAGAGCGGGATCTCCTACAATGAGCAGTTCTTC.

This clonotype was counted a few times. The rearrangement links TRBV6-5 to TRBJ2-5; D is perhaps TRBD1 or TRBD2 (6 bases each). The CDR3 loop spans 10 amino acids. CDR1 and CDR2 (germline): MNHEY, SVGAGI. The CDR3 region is CAGGLETQYF. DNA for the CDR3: TGTGCAGGGGGGCTGGAGACCCAGTACTTC.

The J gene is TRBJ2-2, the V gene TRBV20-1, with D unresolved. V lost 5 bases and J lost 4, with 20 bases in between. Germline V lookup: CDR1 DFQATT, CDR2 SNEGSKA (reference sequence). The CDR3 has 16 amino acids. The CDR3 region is CSAPLSGGASTGELFF. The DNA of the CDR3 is TGCAGTGCTCCCCTCTCGGGCGGAGCTTCCACCGGGGAGCTGTTTTTT.

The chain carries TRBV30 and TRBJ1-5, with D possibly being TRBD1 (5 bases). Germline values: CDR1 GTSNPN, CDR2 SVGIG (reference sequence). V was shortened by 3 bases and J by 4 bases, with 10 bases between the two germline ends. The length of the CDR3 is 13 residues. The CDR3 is CAWSRARNQPQHF. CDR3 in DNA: TGTGCCTGGAGCAGGGCGAGAAATCAGCCCCAGCATTTT.

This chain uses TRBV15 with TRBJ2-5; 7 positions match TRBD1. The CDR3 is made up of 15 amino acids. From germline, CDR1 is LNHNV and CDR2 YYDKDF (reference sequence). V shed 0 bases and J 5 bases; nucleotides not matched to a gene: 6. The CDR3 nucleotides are TGTGCCACCAGCAGAGATAGGACAGGCGGGGAGACCCAGTACTTC. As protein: CATSRDRTGGETQYF.

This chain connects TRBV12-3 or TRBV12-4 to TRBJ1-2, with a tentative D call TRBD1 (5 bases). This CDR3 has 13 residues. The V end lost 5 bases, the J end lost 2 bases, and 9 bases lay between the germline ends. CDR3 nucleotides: TGTGCCAGCAGTGTTGACAGAAACTATGGCTACACCTTC. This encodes CASSVDRNYGYTF.

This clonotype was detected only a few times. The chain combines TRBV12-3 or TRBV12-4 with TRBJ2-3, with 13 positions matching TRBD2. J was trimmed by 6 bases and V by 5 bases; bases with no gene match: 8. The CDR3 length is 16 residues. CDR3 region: CASSPGLAGVWDTQYF. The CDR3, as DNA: TGTGCCAGCAGTCCAGGACTAGCGGGAGTGTGGGATACGCAGTATTTT.